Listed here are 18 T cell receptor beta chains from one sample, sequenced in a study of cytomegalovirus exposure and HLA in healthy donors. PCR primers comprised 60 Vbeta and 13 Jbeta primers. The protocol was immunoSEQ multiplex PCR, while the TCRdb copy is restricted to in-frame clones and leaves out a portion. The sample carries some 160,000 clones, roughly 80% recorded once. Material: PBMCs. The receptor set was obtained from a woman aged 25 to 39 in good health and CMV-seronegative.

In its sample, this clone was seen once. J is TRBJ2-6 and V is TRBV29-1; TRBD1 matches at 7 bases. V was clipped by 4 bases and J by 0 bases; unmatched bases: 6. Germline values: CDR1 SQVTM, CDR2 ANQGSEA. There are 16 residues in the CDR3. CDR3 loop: CSVGPTGDSGANVLTF. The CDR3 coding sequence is TGCAGCGTTGGGCCCACAGGGGACTCTGGGGCCAACGTCCTGACTTTC.

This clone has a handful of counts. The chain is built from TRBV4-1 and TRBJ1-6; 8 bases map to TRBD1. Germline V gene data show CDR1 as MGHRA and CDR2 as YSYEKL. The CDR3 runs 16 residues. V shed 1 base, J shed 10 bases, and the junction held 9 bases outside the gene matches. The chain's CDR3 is CASSQGTGQAGSPLHF. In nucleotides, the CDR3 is TGCGCCAGCAGCCAAGGAACGGGACAGGCAGGATCACCCCTCCACTTT.

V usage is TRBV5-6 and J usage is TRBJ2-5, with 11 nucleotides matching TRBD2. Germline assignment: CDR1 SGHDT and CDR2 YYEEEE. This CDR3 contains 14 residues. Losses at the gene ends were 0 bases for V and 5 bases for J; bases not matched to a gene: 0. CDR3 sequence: CASSLASGGETQYF. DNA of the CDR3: TGTGCCAGCAGCTTGGCTAGCGGGGGGGAGACCCAGTACTTC.

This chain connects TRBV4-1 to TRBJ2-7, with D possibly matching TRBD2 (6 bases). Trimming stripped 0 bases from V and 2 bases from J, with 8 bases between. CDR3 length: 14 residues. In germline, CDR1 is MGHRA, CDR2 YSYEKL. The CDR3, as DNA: TGCGCCAGCAGCCAAGATTGGGGGGCCTACGAGCAGTACTTC. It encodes CASSQDWGAYEQYF.

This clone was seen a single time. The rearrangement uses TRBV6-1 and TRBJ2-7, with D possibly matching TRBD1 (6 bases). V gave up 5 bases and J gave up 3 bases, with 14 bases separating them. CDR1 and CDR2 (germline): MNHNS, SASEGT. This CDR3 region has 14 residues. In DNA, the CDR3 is TGTGCCAGCAGTACGATAACAGGGTACTACGAGCAGTACTTC. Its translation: CASSTITGYYEQYF.

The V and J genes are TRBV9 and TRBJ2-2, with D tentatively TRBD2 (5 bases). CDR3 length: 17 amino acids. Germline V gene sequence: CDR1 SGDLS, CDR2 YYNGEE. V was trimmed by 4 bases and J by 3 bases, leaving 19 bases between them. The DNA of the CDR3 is TGTGCCAGCAGCAGCCAGACTAAACCCATATACACCGGGGAGCTGTTTTTT. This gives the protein CASSSQTKPIYTGELFF.

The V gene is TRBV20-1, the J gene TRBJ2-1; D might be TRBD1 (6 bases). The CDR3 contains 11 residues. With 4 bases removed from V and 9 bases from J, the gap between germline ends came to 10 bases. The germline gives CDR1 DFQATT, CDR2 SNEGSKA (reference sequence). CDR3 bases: TGCAGTGCTACTAGGACAGCTGAGCAGTTCTTC. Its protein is CSATRTAEQFF.

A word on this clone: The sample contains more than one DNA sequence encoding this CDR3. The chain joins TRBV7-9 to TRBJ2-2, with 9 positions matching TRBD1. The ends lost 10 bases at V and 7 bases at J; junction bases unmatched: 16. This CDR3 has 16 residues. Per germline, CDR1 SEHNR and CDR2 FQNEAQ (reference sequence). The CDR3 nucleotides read TGTGCCATCCCATTTCCTGACAGGGGGAAAATCGGGGAGCTGTTTTTT. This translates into CAIPFPDRGKIGELFF.

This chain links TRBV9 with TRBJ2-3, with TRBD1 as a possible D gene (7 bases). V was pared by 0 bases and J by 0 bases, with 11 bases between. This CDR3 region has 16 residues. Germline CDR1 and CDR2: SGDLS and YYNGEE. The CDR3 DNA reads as TGTGCCAGCAGCGTAGAGGCGGGACAGAGCACAGATACGCAGTATTTT. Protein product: CASSVEAGQSTDTQYF.

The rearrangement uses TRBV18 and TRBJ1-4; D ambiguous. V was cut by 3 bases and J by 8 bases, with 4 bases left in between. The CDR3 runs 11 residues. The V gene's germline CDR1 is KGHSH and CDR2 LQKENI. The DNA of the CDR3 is TGTGCCAGCTCACCGAGGGAAAAACTGTTTTTT. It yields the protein CASSPREKLFF. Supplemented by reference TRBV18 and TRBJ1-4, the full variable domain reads NAGVMQNPRHLVRRRGQEARLRCSPMKGHSHVYWYRQLPEEGLKFMVYLQKENIIDESGMPKERFSAEFPKEGPSILRIQQVVRGDSAAYFCASSPREKLFFGSGTQLSVL.

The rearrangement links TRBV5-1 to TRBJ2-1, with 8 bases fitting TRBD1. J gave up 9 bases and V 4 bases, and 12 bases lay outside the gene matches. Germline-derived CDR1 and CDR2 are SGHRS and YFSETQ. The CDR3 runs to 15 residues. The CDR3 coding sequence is TGCGCCAGCAGCCCCTTGACAGGGGATTATAGTGAGCAGTTCTTC. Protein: CASSPLTGDYSEQFF.

CDR3 in DNA: TGCGCCAGCAGCTTGGAAGTAGGGGGCGCGGACTATGGCTACACCTTC. As protein: CASSLEVGGADYGYTF. The chain uses TRBV5-1 and TRBJ1-2; 7 nucleotides line up with TRBD1. The CDR3 totals 16 residues. The V gene's germline CDR1 is SGHRS and CDR2 YFSETQ. The J segment lost 3 bases and the V segment lost 0 bases, leaving 8 bases of the junction unmatched. Based on the CDR3 plus reference TRBV5-1 and TRBJ1-2, the full variable domain is KAGVTQTPRYLIKTRGQQVTLSCSPISGHRSVSWYQQTPGQGLQFLFEYFSETQRNKGNFPGRFSGRQFSNSRSEMNVSTLELGDSALYLCASSLEVGGADYGYTFGSGTRLTVV.

The CDR3 loop reads CASSIGTGGGEQYF. CDR3 nucleotides: TGCGCCAGCAGCATAGGGACAGGGGGAGGAGAGCAGTACTTC. The chain combines TRBV5-1 with TRBJ2-7, with 11 nucleotides matching TRBD1. Germline loops: CDR1 SGHRS, CDR2 YFSETQ. This CDR3 is 14 amino acids long. V trimming: 4 bases; J trimming: 7 bases; junction bases outside the gene matches: 7.

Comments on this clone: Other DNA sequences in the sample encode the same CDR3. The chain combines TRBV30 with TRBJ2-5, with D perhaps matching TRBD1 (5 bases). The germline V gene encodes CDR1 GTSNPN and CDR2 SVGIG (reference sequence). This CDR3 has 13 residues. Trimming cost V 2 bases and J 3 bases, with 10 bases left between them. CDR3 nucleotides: TGTGCCTGGAGTAGGGGTCTGGAAGAGACCCAGTACTTC. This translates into CAWSRGLEETQYF.

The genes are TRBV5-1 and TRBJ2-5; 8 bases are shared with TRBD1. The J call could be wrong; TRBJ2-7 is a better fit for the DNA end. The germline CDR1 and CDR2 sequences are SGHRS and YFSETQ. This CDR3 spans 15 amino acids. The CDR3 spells CASSSDRAASYEQYF. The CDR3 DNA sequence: TGCGCCAGCAGCTCGGACAGGGCGGCCTCCTACGAGCAGTACTTC.

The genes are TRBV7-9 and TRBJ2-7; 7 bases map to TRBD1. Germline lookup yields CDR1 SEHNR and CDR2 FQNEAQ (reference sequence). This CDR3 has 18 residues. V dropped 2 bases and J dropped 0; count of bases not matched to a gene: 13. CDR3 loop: CASSLRSGGNMISYEQYF. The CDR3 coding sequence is TGTGCCAGCAGCTTACGTTCAGGGGGAAACATGATCTCCTACGAGCAGTACTTC.

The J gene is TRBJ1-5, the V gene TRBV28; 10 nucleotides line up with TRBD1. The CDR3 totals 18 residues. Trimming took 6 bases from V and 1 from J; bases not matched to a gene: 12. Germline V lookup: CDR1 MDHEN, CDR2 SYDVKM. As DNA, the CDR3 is TGTGCCAGCAGCCGAAGACAGGGGGCGAGTTTAAGCAATCAGCCCCAGCATTTT. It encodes CASSRRQGASLSNQPQHF.

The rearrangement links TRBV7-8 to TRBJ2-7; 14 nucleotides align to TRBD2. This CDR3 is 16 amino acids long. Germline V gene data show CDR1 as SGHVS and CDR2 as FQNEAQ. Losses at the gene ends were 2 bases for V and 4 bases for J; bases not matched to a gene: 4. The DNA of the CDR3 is TGTGCCAGCAGCTTATCTGGGACTAGCGGGAGATACGAGCAGTACTTC. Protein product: CASSLSGTSGRYEQYF. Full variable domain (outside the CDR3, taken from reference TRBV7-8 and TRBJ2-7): GAGVSQSPRYKVAKRGQDVALRCDPISGHVSLFWYQQALGQGPEFLTYFQNEAQLDKSGLPSDRFFAERPEGSVSTLKIQRTQQEDSAVYLCASSLSGTSGRYEQYFGPGTRLTVT.